This T cell receptor beta chain emerged from a study of identifying expanded T cells in peripheral blood. During the collection period, no donor immune events like infections were recorded. To note about this clone: Its antigen is not known.

TCRdb keeps only in-frame clones here, not all; method: immunoSEQ multiplex PCR. The table lists around 50,000 clones, roughly 87% of them singletons, with roughly 3.5% in the top ten. Findings of the study overall: Differentially abundant clones: around 1.1 between replicates, approximately 15 at around 14 days, 19 to 20 at four. Variance in clone template counts between approximately 2-week samples significantly increased with total template count across all healthy donors.

Trimming cost V 6 bases and J 2 bases; bases outside gene matches: 10. The germline V gene encodes CDR1 SNHLY and CDR2 FYNNEI. The CDR3 spans 17 residues. This receptor was taken from a person aged 18 to 70 in good health. The rearrangement links TRBV2 to TRBJ2-3; 11 positions match TRBD1. The sample comprised blood. The CDR3 spells CASSQRDRGLITDTQYF. CDR3 bases: TGTGCCAGCAGCCAAAGGGACAGGGGGTTAATCACAGATACGCAGTATTTT.